Below, 27 T cell receptor beta chains from the same sample are listed, as sequenced in a study of shared clonotypes between healthy human individuals. Here immunoSEQ multiplex PCR was the method, and the copy in TCRdb shows in-frame clones only, minus some. The sample carries about 2,200,000 clones, about 92% recorded once. Terminally differentiated effector memory CD45RA+ cells were excluded by CCR7 positive selection of CD45RO-negative cells. Sequencing input: naive CD8+ T cells from PBMCs. These receptors were obtained from a man between 18 and 35 years old in good health. Some clones in this sample may be carry-over from other donors' samples.

This clone was recorded once. An end of the junction differs from the germline gene, which may be a read error. The sample carries other DNA sequences with the same CDR3. The chain joins TRBV28 to TRBJ1-1; possibly TRBD1 for D (5 bases). Germline assignment: CDR1 MDHEN and CDR2 SYDVKM. The CDR3 extends over 13 amino acids. For the CDR3, the DNA is TGTGCCAGCAGTCTATGGGGGGGGACTGAAGCTTTCTTT. As protein: CASSLWGGTEAFF.

In this sample, this clone turned up a few times. This sequence joins TRBV19 and TRBJ1-1, with TRBD1 identical over 7 bases. J gave up 0 bases and V 0 bases, and 7 bases lay outside the gene matches. Germline CDR1 and CDR2: LNHDA and SQIVND (reference sequence). The CDR3 is made up of 17 amino acids. CDR3 nucleotides: TGTGCCAGTAGTATAGAGCCGGACAGGAGAATGAACACTGAAGCTTTCTTT. Its protein is CASSIEPDRRMNTEAFF.

V and J are TRBV4-2 and TRBJ2-1; D assignment may be TRBD1 or TRBD2 (6 bases each). Germline V CDR1 and CDR2: LGHNA, YNFKEQ. CDR3 size: 18 residues. V was clipped by 4 bases and J by 0 bases, with 19 bases between them. CDR3 sequence reads: CASSPRGRVKSSYNEQFF. CDR3 coding DNA: TGTGCCAGCAGCCCCCGGGGGCGGGTTAAAAGCTCCTACAATGAGCAGTTCTTC.

The genes are TRBV9 and TRBJ2-7; maybe TRBD1 (6 bases). There are 14 residues in the CDR3. Per germline, CDR1 SGDLS and CDR2 YYNGEE. The ends were cut back, 4 bases at V and 2 bases at J, with 13 bases in the middle. The CDR3 DNA sequence: TGTGCCAGCAGCTTCCACAGGGAACCCTACGAGCAGTACTTC. Translating it yields CASSFHREPYEQYF.

The V and J genes are TRBV28 and TRBJ1-2; D is ambiguous. Germline values: CDR1 MDHEN, CDR2 SYDVKM. The CDR3 length is 12 residues. V lost 6 bases, J lost 8 bases, and 13 bases lay in between. Written as DNA, the CDR3 is TGTGCCAGCAGGTTGGGGTTTTACGGCTACACCTTC. This encodes CASRLGFYGYTF.

Remarks on this clone: Other DNA sequences of this sample code for an identical CDR3. V usage is TRBV4-2 and J usage is TRBJ2-7; 9 nucleotides line up with TRBD1. Germline CDR1 reads LGHNA; CDR2 reads YNFKEQ. V was pared by 3 bases and J by 4 bases, with 1 base of the junction left unmatched. CDR3 length: 13 amino acids. The CDR3: CASSHGQGYEQYF. CDR3 coding DNA: TGTGCCAGCAGCCATGGACAGGGGTACGAGCAGTACTTC.

The rearrangement links TRBV19 to TRBJ2-4, with unresolved D. Trimming left V 3 bases short and J 6 bases short, with 15 bases between. Germline CDR1 reads LNHDA; CDR2 reads SQIVND (reference sequence). CDR3 length: 15 amino acids. CDR3 amino acids: CASSIGQWAPNIQYF. The CDR3 DNA reads as TGTGCCAGTAGTATTGGCCAATGGGCCCCAAACATTCAGTACTTC. Filled out from reference TRBV19 and TRBJ2-4, the complete variable domain reads DGGITQSPKYLFRKEGQNVTLSCEQNLNHDAMYWYRQDPGQGLRLIYYSQIVNDFQKGDIAEGYSVSREKKESFPLTVTSAQKNPTAFYLCASSIGQWAPNIQYFGAGTRLSVL.

This sequence joins TRBV14 and TRBJ2-7; D is undetermined. This CDR3 region has 15 residues. Trimming removed 1 base at V and 6 bases at J, with 16 bases between. Germline V lookup: CDR1 SGHDN, CDR2 FVKESK. The CDR3 DNA is TGTGCCAGCAGCCAAGTAGCTACGAAGGTCTCCGAGCAGTACTTC. Translated: CASSQVATKVSEQYF.

Concerning this clone: The sample has other DNA sequences that encode this CDR3 too. The V gene is TRBV5-4, the J gene TRBJ2-3; tentatively, D is TRBD2 (6 bases). CDR1 and CDR2 from the germline V gene are SGHNT and YYREEE (reference sequence). The V gene lost 2 bases and the J gene lost 1 base, with 8 bases spanning the gap. The CDR3 consists of 14 residues. DNA for the CDR3: TGTGCCAGCAGCTTTAGCGGTGGCACAGATACGCAGTATTTT. Encoded protein: CASSFSGGTDTQYF.

The chain recombines TRBV27 with TRBJ2-1; a possible D gene is TRBD1 (5 bases). Germline assignment: CDR1 MNHEY and CDR2 SMNVEV (reference sequence). V lost 5 bases to trimming and J lost 0 bases, with 14 bases between them. This CDR3 spans 16 amino acids. The DNA of the CDR3 is TGTGCCAGCAGTGATTATCAGGGTAACTCCTACAATGAGCAGTTCTTC. Translated, it gives CASSDYQGNSYNEQFF.

This rearrangement joins TRBV27 to TRBJ2-7; D may correspond to TRBD1 or TRBD2 (5 bases each). The CDR3 totals 13 residues. Trimming cost V 5 bases and J 5 bases, with 13 bases left between them. CDR1 MNHEY and CDR2 SMNVEV come from the germline V gene (reference sequence). CDR3 nucleotides: TGTGCCAGCAGTCCGGGACGGAAGGACGAGCAGTACTTC. Residues: CASSPGRKDEQYF.

The rearrangement uses TRBV4-3 and TRBJ2-3; weak D call: TRBD2 (5 bases). Trimming took off 3 bases at V and 3 bases at J, with 16 bases between the two ends. The CDR3 consists of 16 residues. In germline, CDR1 is LGHNA, CDR2 YSLEER. The CDR3 loop is CASSHTIALATDTQYF. CDR3 coding DNA: TGCGCCAGCAGCCACACAATAGCGCTAGCTACAGATACGCAGTATTTT.

This clone was seen a single time. The chain links TRBV7-2 to TRBJ1-1; D gene ambiguous. With 9 bases removed from V and 0 bases from J, the gap between germline ends came to 11 bases. The CDR3 is made up of 13 amino acids. CDR1 and CDR2 (germline): SGHTA, FQGNSA. The CDR3 loop reads CASNRNMNTEAFF. CDR3 DNA sequence: TGTGCCAGTAACCGTAATATGAACACTGAAGCTTTCTTT.

The rearrangement uses TRBV29-1 and TRBJ1-2; 7 bases map to TRBD1. V lost 6 bases, J lost 8 bases, and 15 bases stayed unmatched. Germline assignment: CDR1 SQVTM and CDR2 ANQGSEA. There are 14 residues in the CDR3. CDR3 residues: CSVNTGAPLEGYTF. DNA of the CDR3: TGCAGCGTCAACACAGGGGCCCCCTTAGAGGGCTACACCTTC. The entire variable domain, with the rest obtained from reference TRBV29-1 and TRBJ1-2, is as follows: SAVISQKPSRDICQRGTSLTIQCQVDSQVTMMFWYRQQPGQSLTLIATANQGSEATYESGFVIDKFPISRPNLTFSTLTVSNMSPEDSSIYLCSVNTGAPLEGYTFGSGTRLTVV.

The rearrangement joins TRBV4-1 to TRBJ2-6; no clear D gene. V was shortened by 4 bases and J by 4 bases, with 8 bases between the two germline ends. Germline lookup yields CDR1 MGHRA and CDR2 YSYEKL. CDR3 length: 14 residues. In DNA, the CDR3 is TGCGCCAGCAGCCCTCTGAGGGGGGCCAACGTCCTGACTTTC. The encoded protein is CASSPLRGANVLTF.

In DNA form, the CDR3 reads TGCGCCAGCAGCCAAGACATGGGGACAGGGGTCTACAATGAGCAGTTCTTC. Amino acids: CASSQDMGTGVYNEQFF. The rearrangement uses TRBV4-3 and TRBJ2-1; 10 bases match TRBD1. Germline values: CDR1 LGHNA, CDR2 YSLEER. This CDR3 contains 17 residues. V was pared by 0 bases and J by 3 bases, with 5 bases of the junction left unmatched.

A few counts support this clone. V usage is TRBV9 and J usage is TRBJ1-1; TRBD1 agrees at 7 bases. The CDR3 is 15 residues long. J lost 4 bases, V lost 3 bases, and 9 bases had no gene match. Germline CDR1 reads SGDLS; CDR2 reads YYNGEE. The CDR3 spells CASSATGKGSTEAFF. The CDR3 nucleotides are TGTGCCAGCAGCGCGACAGGGAAGGGGAGCACTGAAGCTTTCTTT.

The genes are TRBV9 and TRBJ2-2; possibly TRBD1 for D (5 bases). V lost 7 bases to trimming and J lost 0 bases, with 13 bases between them. Looked up from germline, CDR1 is SGDLS and CDR2 is YYNGEE. The length of the CDR3 is 15 residues. The DNA for the CDR3 is TGTGCCAGCGCATCTGGGGCAACGAACACCGGGGAGCTGTTTTTT. Translated: CASASGATNTGELFF.

Details on this clone: The sample has other DNA sequences that encode this CDR3 too. The chain carries TRBV7-9 and TRBJ2-7, with a tentative D call TRBD2 (5 bases). CDR3 length equals 12 residues. From germline, CDR1 is SEHNR and CDR2 FQNEAQ (reference sequence). V lost 5 bases and J lost 7, with 12 bases in between. The CDR3: CASSPTGGEQYF. In nucleotides, the CDR3 is TGTGCCAGCAGCCCAACGGGCGGGGAGCAGTACTTC.

The chain uses TRBV5-1 and TRBJ2-1; 11 bases agree with TRBD2. Losses at the gene ends were 4 bases for V and 7 bases for J; bases not matched to a gene: 16. Germline V lookup: CDR1 SGHRS, CDR2 YFSETQ. The CDR3 extends over 18 amino acids. CDR3 bases: TGCGCCAGCAGCGACGACAGGGCCGGGACTAGCGGATTTAATGAGCAGTTCTTC. It yields the protein CASSDDRAGTSGFNEQFF.

The chain joins TRBV15 to TRBJ2-7, with 7 bases matching TRBD1. The CDR3 extends over 16 amino acids. V trimming: 5 bases; J trimming: 0 bases; junction bases outside the gene matches: 10. In germline, CDR1 is LNHNV, CDR2 YYDKDF (reference sequence). CDR3 sequence (DNA): TGTGCCACCAGCGAGGGGGCGGAACAGGCCTCCTACGAGCAGTACTTC. This sequence encodes CATSEGAEQASYEQYF. The whole variable domain, remainder taken from reference TRBV15 and TRBJ2-7, is DAMVIQNPRYQVTQFGKPVTLSCSQTLNHNVMYWYQQKSSQAPKLLFHYYDKDFNNEADTPDNFQSRRPNTSFCFLDIRSPGLGDTAMYLCATSEGAEQASYEQYFGPGTRLTVT.

The J gene is TRBJ2-5, the V gene TRBV27; D is perhaps TRBD1 (6 bases). CDR1 MNHEY and CDR2 SMNVEV come from the germline V gene (reference sequence). The CDR3 spans 15 residues. Trimming removed 3 bases at V and 0 bases at J, with 11 bases between. CDR3 bases: TGTGCCAGCAGTTTTGGGGGCCCGTACCAAGAGACCCAGTACTTC. Its translation is CASSFGGPYQETQYF.

This clone was found a few times. The J gene is TRBJ1-2, the V gene TRBV2; D is perhaps TRBD1 (6 bases). V was clipped by 8 bases and J by 6 bases, with 13 bases between them. The CDR3 has 12 amino acids. Germline values: CDR1 SNHLY, CDR2 FYNNEI. CDR3 region: CASQDSINGYTF. CDR3 in DNA: TGTGCCAGCCAGGACAGCATTAATGGCTACACCTTC.

The chain has TRBV7-8 and TRBJ2-7; 8 bases match TRBD2. CDR3 length equals 15 residues. CDR1 is SGHVS and CDR2 is FQNEAQ in the germline V gene. Unmatched junction bases numbered 4, after V lost 2 bases and J lost 1 base. The CDR3 DNA sequence: TGTGCCAGCAGCTTATCCGGGAGGGTTTCCTACGAGCAGTACTTC. Its translation is CASSLSGRVSYEQYF.

This clone appeared a few times. Other DNA sequences in the sample encode the same CDR3. The CDR3 coding sequence is TGTGCCAGCAGTTTGGGCAGCTCCTACAATGAGCAGTTCTTC. Amino acids: CASSLGSSYNEQFF. The rearrangement links TRBV27 to TRBJ2-1, with D unclear. CDR1 MNHEY and CDR2 SMNVEV come from the germline V gene (reference sequence). V gave up 3 bases and J gave up 0 bases, with 6 bases separating them. The CDR3 sequence is 14 residues long.

This chain uses TRBV4-1 with TRBJ2-7, with D unclear. CDR3 length: 13 amino acids. V shed 4 bases and J shed 2 bases, with 9 bases lying between them. Germline values: CDR1 MGHRA, CDR2 YSYEKL. The CDR3 spells CASSPGEAYEQYF. CDR3 nucleotide sequence: TGCGCCAGCAGCCCTGGGGAAGCCTACGAGCAGTACTTC.

This clone showed up just once. The chain combines TRBV10-3 with TRBJ2-2; D remains unclear. Trimming cost V 2 bases and J 5 bases, with 9 bases left between them. The germline V gene has CDR1 ENHRY and CDR2 SYGVKD. This CDR3 comprises 14 residues. The DNA for the CDR3 is TGTGCCATCAGTGAGCCAGGAGTAACCGGGGAGCTGTTTTTT. Its protein product is CAISEPGVTGELFF.